What follows are 19 T cell receptor beta chains derived from one specimen sequenced in a study of post-analysis software for immune sequencing data. Study-wide findings and caveats: In patients, TRBV5-6, TRBV5-1 and TRBV20-1 belonged to five TRBV segments found more frequently than in controls.

Unique molecular identifiers were carried by the TCR beta cDNA libraries. One entry per CDR3 protein, called by TCRdb with MiXCR from the PCR reads. The sample carries 500,000 to 600,000 distinct CDR3 sequences, roughly 40% recorded once. The antigens of these receptors remain unknown. Specimen: blood. The origin of the receptors is a girl between 5 and 17 years old with multiple sclerosis.

This clonotype has more than one count but fewer than ten. V and J are TRBV5-1 and TRBJ2-3, with TRBD1 matching 7 bases. The V gene's germline CDR1 is SGHRS and CDR2 YFSETQ. The CDR3 has 15 amino acids. V trimming: 2 bases; J trimming: 4 bases; junction bases outside the gene matches: 7. The CDR3 sequence is CASSFGTVRADTQYF. The DNA of the CDR3 is TGCGCCAGCAGCTTCGGGACAGTAAGGGCAGATACGCAGTATTTT. Full variable domain (outside the CDR3, taken from reference TRBV5-1 and TRBJ2-3): KAGVTQTPRYLIKTRGQQVTLSCSPISGHRSVSWYQQTPGQGLQFLFEYFSETQRNKGNFPGRFSGRQFSNSRSEMNVSTLELGDSALYLCASSFGTVRADTQYFGPGTRLTVL.

The gene calls are TRBV10-3 and TRBJ2-7, with 11 bases lining up with TRBD2. The CDR3 consists of 14 residues. Germline loops: CDR1 ENHRY, CDR2 SYGVKD. Trimming at V came to 4 bases and at J to 6 bases, leaving 5 bases not matched to a gene. The CDR3 loop is CAISGLAGSLEQYF. The CDR3 DNA sequence: TGTGCCATCAGTGGACTAGCGGGATCCCTCGAGCAGTACTTC.

The chain combines TRBV7-9 with TRBJ2-1, with 9 bases fitting TRBD2. V lost 3 bases to trimming and J lost 7 bases; unmatched junction nucleotides: 7. The CDR3 totals 15 residues. The germline V gene encodes CDR1 SEHNR and CDR2 FQNEAQ (reference sequence). The CDR3 region has the DNA TGTGCCAGCAGCTTTAGGACTAGCGTGCAAAATGAGCAGTTCTTC. Translated: CASSFRTSVQNEQFF.

This clonotype was seen at least ten times. The chain has TRBV9 and TRBJ2-3; D call uncertain. The CDR3 is made up of 11 amino acids. Germline V gene lookup returns CDR1 SGDLS and CDR2 YYNGEE. Deletions cut 0 bases from V and 4 bases from J, with 0 bases between. CDR3 sequence (DNA): TGTGCCAGCAGCGTAGCAGATACGCAGTATTTT. This translates into CASSVADTQYF.

This clonotype was seen more than once but under ten times. The CDR3 is CASGRGDYNEQFF. DNA for the CDR3: TGTGCCAGCGGTCGCGGGGACTACAATGAGCAGTTCTTC. The chain joins TRBV6-5 to TRBJ2-7, with D tentatively TRBD2 (6 bases). The assigned J gene may be wrong: the sequence end matches TRBJ2-1 better. The CDR3 contains 13 residues. Germline values: CDR1 MNHEY, CDR2 SVGAGI.

This clonotype was found once. The chain carries TRBV12-3 or TRBV12-4 and TRBJ2-7; D uncertain. The V end was cut by 1 base, the J end by 0 bases, with 10 bases between. This CDR3 is built from 15 residues. The CDR3 coding sequence is TGTGCCAGCAGTTTAGTGACCGTAAGCTCCTACGAGCAGTACTTC. It yields the protein CASSLVTVSSYEQYF.

This chain links TRBV5-1 with TRBJ2-3; tentatively, D is TRBD1 (7 bases). Trimming shortened V by 2 bases and J by 11 bases, and 12 bases separated the two germline ends. CDR1 and CDR2 (germline): SGHRS, YFSETQ. The CDR3 runs to 12 residues. Here the CDR3 DNA reads TGCGCCAGCAGCTTACGACAGGGAGGGCAGTATTTT. Its translation is CASSLRQGGQYF.

V usage is TRBV29-1 and J usage is TRBJ1-2; D gene uncertain. Germline V gene sequence: CDR1 SQVTM, CDR2 ANQGSEA. The CDR3 is made up of 14 amino acids. V was pared by 4 bases and J by 2 bases, with 14 bases between. The CDR3 is CSVVPLVGNYGYTF. For the CDR3, the DNA is TGCAGCGTTGTACCCCTTGTTGGGAACTATGGCTACACCTTC.

This clonotype appeared a few times. The rearrangement joins TRBV7-9 to TRBJ1-6, with a tentative D call TRBD1 (6 bases). Trimming shortened V by 5 bases and J by 9 bases, and 14 bases separated the two germline ends. The CDR3 runs 14 residues. The germline V gene has CDR1 SEHNR and CDR2 FQNEAQ (reference sequence). CDR3 region: CASSPGQGSSPLHF. The CDR3 DNA reads TGTGCCAGCAGCCCCGGGCAGGGGAGTTCACCCCTCCACTTT.

The J gene is TRBJ1-2, the V gene TRBV7-9, with D possibly being TRBD1 (6 bases). The V end was cut by 0 bases, the J end by 7 bases, with 18 bases between. The CDR3 has 16 amino acids. The germline CDR1 and CDR2 sequences are SEHNR and FQNEAQ (reference sequence). This CDR3 reads CASSLALSGLGAGYTF. In DNA, the CDR3 is TGTGCCAGCAGCTTAGCCCTTAGTGGTCTGGGGGCTGGCTACACCTTC.

The chain links TRBV5-1 to TRBJ1-1, with D perhaps matching TRBD1 (5 bases). The V end was cut by 0 bases, the J end by 11 bases, with 14 bases between. This CDR3 spans 13 amino acids. In germline, CDR1 is SGHRS, CDR2 YFSETQ. The CDR3 protein is CASSLESRGRAFF. The CDR3 region has the DNA TGCGCCAGCAGCTTGGAATCGAGGGGAAGGGCTTTCTTT.

The CDR3 region has the DNA TGTGCCAGCAGCGATGGTGGGAGCTCTTATGGCTACACCTTC. Amino acid sequence: CASSDGGSSYGYTF. The gene calls are TRBV3-1 and TRBJ1-2; no firm D call. This CDR3 contains 14 residues. V lost 5 bases and J 5 bases, leaving 15 bases between the germline ends. Per germline, CDR1 LGHDT and CDR2 YNNKEL (reference sequence).

The genes are TRBV7-2 and TRBJ1-2; 10 nucleotides match TRBD1. Germline lookup yields CDR1 SGHTA and CDR2 FQGNSA. The CDR3 totals 16 residues. The junction had 3 bases not matched to a gene; V was cut back by 0 bases and J by 2 bases. The CDR3 loop reads CASSLAWTGGNYGYTF. Written as DNA, the CDR3 is TGTGCCAGCAGCTTAGCTTGGACAGGGGGAAACTATGGCTACACCTTC.

This clonotype has just a few counts. This chain uses TRBV6-5 with TRBJ1-2; 7 bases are a match to TRBD1. The V gene end was trimmed by 2 bases and the J gene end by 4 bases; junction bases not matched to a gene: 4. The CDR3 totals 14 residues. Germline V gene sequence: CDR1 MNHEY, CDR2 SVGAGI. The CDR3 region has the DNA TGTGCCAGCAGTTACGTCCGGACAGGCTATGGCTACACCTTC. Its translation: CASSYVRTGYGYTF.

The chain carries TRBV13 and TRBJ2-5, with D possibly being TRBD1 or TRBD2 (8 bases each). Judging by the DNA end, TRBJ2-7 fits better; the J call may be wrong. CDR1 is PRHDT and CDR2 is FYEKMQ in the germline V gene (reference sequence). This CDR3 spans 17 amino acids. Written as DNA, the CDR3 is TGTGCCAGCAGCCAACAGACGGCAGGGGGCGGGAGGAGCGAGCAGTACTTC. Its translation is CASSQQTAGGGRSEQYF.

This clonotype was observed a handful of times. At one end, the junction sequence differs from germline, possibly due to a read error. The rearrangement links TRBV7-2 to TRBJ2-7; 7 bases line up with TRBD2. The CDR3 is 15 amino acids. Germline V gene sequence: CDR1 SGHTA, CDR2 FQGNSA. CDR3 in DNA: TGTGCCAGCAGTTTAGTTTCGGGGGGTTCCTACGAGCAGTACTTC. Translated, it gives CASSLVSGGSYEQYF. The full variable domain, rest sourced from reference TRBV7-2 and TRBJ2-7, is GAGVSQSPSNKVTEKGKDVELRCDPISGHTALYWYRQSLGQGLEFLIYFQGNSAPDKSGLPSDRFSAERTGGSVSTLTIQRTQQEDSAVYLCASSLVSGGSYEQYFGPGTRLTVT.

The chain uses TRBV20-1 and TRBJ1-5, with D perhaps TRBD1 (5 bases). The CDR3 covers 16 residues. V was cut by 2 bases and J by 1 base, with 15 bases left in between. Germline CDR1 reads DFQATT; CDR2 reads SNEGSKA (reference sequence). The CDR3 DNA reads as TGCAGTGCTAGACCCGCGGGGCAGGGAAGCAATCAGCCCCAGCATTTT. Encoded protein: CSARPAGQGSNQPQHF.

The chain uses TRBV29-1 and TRBJ2-1; tentatively, D is TRBD2 (7 bases). In germline, CDR1 is SQVTM, CDR2 ANQGSEA. CDR3 length: 16 residues. V was cut by 0 bases and J by 9 bases, with 21 bases left in between. The CDR3 here is CSVEDARGELDSEQFF. CDR3 in DNA: TGCAGCGTTGAAGATGCTCGGGGGGAGCTGGACAGTGAGCAGTTCTTC.

This clonotype occurred a few times. The chain's CDR3 is CASSYSGQGVDYGYTF. CDR3 coding DNA: TGTGCCAGCAGTTACTCCGGACAGGGGGTCGACTATGGCTACACCTTC. The chain uses TRBV6-5 and TRBJ1-2, with 10 bases that match TRBD1. The CDR3 is 16 residues long. Germline V gene lookup returns CDR1 MNHEY and CDR2 SVGAGI. The V and J ends lost 0 bases and 3 bases, in that order; junction bases with no gene match: 4.